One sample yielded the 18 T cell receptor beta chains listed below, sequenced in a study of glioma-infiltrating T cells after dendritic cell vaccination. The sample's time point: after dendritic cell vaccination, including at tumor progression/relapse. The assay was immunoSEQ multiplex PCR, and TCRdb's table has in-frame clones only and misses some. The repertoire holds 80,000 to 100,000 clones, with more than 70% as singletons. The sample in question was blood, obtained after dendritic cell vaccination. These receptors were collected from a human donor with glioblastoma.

The CDR3 loop reads CAISPSGGYEQYF. The CDR3 DNA reads as TGTGCCATCAGCCCTAGCGGGGGATACGAGCAGTACTTC. This rearrangement joins TRBV10-3 to TRBJ2-7, with 10 nucleotides matching TRBD2. Germline V gene lookup returns CDR1 ENHRY and CDR2 SYGVKD. This CDR3 is built from 13 residues. Unmatched junction bases numbered 3, after V lost 6 bases and J lost 4 bases.

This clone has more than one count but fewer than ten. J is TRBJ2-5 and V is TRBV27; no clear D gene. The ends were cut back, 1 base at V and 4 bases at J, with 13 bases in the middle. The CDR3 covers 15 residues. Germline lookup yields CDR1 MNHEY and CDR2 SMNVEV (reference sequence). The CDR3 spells CASSLLSANGETQYF. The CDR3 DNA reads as TGTGCCAGCAGTTTATTATCCGCAAACGGAGAGACCCAGTACTTC.

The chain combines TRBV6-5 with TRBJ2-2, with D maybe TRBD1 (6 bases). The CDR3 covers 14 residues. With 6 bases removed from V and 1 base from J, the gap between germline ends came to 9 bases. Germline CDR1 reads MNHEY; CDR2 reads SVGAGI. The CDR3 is CASRPTGNTGELFF. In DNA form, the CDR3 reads TGTGCCAGCAGACCGACAGGGAACACCGGGGAGCTGTTTTTT.

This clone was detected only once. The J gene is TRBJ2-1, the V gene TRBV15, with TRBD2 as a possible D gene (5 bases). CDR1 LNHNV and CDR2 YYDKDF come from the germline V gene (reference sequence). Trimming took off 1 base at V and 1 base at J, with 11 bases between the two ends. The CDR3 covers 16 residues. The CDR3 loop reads CATSRAIGSSYNEQFF. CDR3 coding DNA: TGTGCCACCAGCAGAGCCATAGGGAGTTCCTACAATGAGCAGTTCTTC.

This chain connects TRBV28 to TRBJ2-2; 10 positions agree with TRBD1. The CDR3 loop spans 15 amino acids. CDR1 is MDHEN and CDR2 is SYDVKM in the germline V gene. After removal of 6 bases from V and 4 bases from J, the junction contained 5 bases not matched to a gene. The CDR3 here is CASRVRDRGTGELFF. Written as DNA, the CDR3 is TGTGCCAGCAGAGTCCGGGACAGGGGCACCGGGGAGCTGTTTTTT. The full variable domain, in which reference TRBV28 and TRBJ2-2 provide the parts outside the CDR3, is DVKVTQSSRYLVKRTGEKVFLECVQDMDHENMFWYRQDPGLGLRLIYFSYDVKMKEKGDIPEGYSVSREKKERFSLILESASTNQTSMYLCASRVRDRGTGELFFGEGSRLTVL.

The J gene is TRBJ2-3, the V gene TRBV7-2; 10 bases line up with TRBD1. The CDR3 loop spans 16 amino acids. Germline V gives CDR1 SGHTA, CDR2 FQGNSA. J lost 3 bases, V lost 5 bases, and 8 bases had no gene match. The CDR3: CASSTPDRGGTDTQYF. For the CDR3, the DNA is TGTGCCAGCAGCACCCCGGACAGGGGGGGGACAGATACGCAGTATTTT.

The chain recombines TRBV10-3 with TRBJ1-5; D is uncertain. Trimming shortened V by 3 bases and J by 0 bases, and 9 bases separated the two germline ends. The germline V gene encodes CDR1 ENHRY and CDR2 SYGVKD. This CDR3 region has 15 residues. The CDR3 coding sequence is TGTGCCATCAGTGACCCGTCTAATAGCAATCAGCCCCAGCATTTT. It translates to CAISDPSNSNQPQHF.

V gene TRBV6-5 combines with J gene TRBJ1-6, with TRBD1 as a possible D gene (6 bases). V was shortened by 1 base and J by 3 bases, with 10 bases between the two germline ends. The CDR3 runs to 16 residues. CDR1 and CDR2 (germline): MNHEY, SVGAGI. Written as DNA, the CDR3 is TGTGCCAGCAGTTACTTACAAGGGGGCTATAATTCACCCCTCCACTTT. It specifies CASSYLQGGYNSPLHF.

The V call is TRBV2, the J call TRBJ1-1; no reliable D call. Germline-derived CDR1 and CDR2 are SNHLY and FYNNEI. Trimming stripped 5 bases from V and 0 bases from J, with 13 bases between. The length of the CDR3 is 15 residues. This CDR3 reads CASSPSPGMNTEAFF. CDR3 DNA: TGTGCCAGCAGTCCCTCCCCGGGGATGAACACTGAAGCTTTCTTT. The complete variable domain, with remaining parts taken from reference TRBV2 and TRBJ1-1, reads EPEVTQTPSHQVTQMGQEVILRCVPISNHLYFYWYRQILGQKVEFLVSFYNNEISEKSEIFDDQFSVERPDGSNFTLKIRSTKLEDSAMYFCASSPSPGMNTEAFFGQGTRLTVV.

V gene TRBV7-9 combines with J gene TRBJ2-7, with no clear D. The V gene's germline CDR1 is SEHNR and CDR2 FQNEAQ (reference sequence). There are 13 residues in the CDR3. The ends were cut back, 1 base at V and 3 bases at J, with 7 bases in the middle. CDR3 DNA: TGTGCCAGCAGCTTAGGTCCCCTCTACGAGCAGTACTTC. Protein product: CASSLGPLYEQYF.

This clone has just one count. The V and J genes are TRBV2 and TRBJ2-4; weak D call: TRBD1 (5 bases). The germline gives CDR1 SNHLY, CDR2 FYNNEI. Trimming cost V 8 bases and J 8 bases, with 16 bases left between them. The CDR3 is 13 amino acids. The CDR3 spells CASCSSPRDIQYF. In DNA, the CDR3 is TGTGCCAGCTGTTCTTCTCCCAGGGACATTCAGTACTTC.

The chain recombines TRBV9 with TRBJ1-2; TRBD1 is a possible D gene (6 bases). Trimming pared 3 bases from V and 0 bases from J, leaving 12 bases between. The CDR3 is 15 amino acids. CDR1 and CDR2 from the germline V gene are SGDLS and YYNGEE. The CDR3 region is CASSAPDRTNYGYTF. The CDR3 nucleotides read TGTGCCAGCAGCGCGCCGGACAGAACTAACTATGGCTACACCTTC.

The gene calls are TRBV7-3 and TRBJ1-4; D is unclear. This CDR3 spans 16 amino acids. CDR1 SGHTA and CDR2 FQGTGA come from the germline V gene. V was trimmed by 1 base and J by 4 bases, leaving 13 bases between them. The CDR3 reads CASSLNPPGNNEKLFF. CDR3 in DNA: TGTGCCAGCAGCTTAAATCCCCCGGGAAATAATGAAAAACTGTTTTTT. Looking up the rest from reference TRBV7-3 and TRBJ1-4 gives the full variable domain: GAGVSQTPSNKVTEKGKYVELRCDPISGHTALYWYRQSLGQGPEFLIYFQGTGAADDSGLPNDRFFAVRPEGSVSTLKIQRTERGDSAVYLCASSLNPPGNNEKLFFGSGTQLSVL.

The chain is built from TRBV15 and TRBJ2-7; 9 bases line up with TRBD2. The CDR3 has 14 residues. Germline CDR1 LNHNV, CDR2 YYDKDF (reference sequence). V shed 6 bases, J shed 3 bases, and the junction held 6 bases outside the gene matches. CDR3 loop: CATSSTSGIYEQYF. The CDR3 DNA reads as TGTGCCACCAGTTCGACTAGCGGCATCTACGAGCAGTACTTC.

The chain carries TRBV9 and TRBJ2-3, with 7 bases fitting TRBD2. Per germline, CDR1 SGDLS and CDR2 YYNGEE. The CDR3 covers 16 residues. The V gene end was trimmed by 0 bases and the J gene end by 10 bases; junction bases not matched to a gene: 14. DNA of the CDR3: TGTGCCAGCAGCGTAGAGGGCGGGGGATCCACGAGGGCGCAGTATTTT. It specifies CASSVEGGGSTRAQYF.

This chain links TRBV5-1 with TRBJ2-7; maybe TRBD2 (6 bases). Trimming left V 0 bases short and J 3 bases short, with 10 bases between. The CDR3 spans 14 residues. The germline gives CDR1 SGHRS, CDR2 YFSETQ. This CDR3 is CASSLAGGSYEQYF. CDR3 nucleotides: TGCGCCAGCAGCTTGGCCGGAGGGAGCTACGAGCAGTACTTC.

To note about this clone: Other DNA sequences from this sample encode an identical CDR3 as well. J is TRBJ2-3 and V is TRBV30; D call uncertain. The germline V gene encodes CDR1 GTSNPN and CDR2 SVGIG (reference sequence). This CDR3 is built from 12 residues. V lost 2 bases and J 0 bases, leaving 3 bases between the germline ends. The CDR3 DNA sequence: TGTGCCTGGAGTCCTAGCACAGATACGCAGTATTTT. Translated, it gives CAWSPSTDTQYF. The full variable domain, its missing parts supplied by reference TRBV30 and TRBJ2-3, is SQTIHQWPATLVQPVGSPLSLECTVEGTSNPNLYWYRQAAGRGLQLLFYSVGIGQISSEVPQNLSASRPQDRQFILSSKKLLLSDSGFYLCAWSPSTDTQYFGPGTRLTVL.

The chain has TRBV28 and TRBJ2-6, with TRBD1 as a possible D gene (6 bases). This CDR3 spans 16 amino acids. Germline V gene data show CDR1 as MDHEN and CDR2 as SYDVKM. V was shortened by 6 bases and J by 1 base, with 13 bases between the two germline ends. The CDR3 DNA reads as TGTGCCAGCAGCCCAAACAGGGCTTCTGGGGCCAACGTCCTGACTTTC. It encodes CASSPNRASGANVLTF.